This paragraph covers one T cell receptor (beta chain) sequence. Its matching antigen is unknown. V lost 5 bases to trimming and J lost 9 bases, with 8 bases between them. The CDR3 runs 11 residues. Germline-derived CDR1 and CDR2 are SGHVS and FQNEAQ. RNA extraction gave at least 5 micrograms of total RNA per sample. Through a sample-barcoded 5' primer and a J-beta primer mix, a second PCR was run for about 6 to 12 cycles. MiXCR, run by TCRdb on the 5' RACE reads, gives a single entry per CDR3 protein. Here the sample spans 1.5 million or so distinct CDR3 sequences, around 40% being singletons. The sample belongs to a study of blood T cells in healthy people across ages. Findings and caveats of the study: A greater number of naive CD4+ cells and higher diversity distinguished long-lived donors from aged donors. Naive T cell percentage showed a strong correlation with the diversity of TCR beta. Per million T cells, TCR beta diversity dropped roughly linearly as age increased.

This clonotype was obtained from a woman aged 18-29 years in good health. The V gene is TRBV7-8, the J gene TRBJ2-1; D may match TRBD1 or TRBD2 (5 bases each). Specimen: blood. The CDR3 loop reads CASSVRGEQFF. DNA for the CDR3: TGTGCCAGCAGCGTGAGGGGTGAGCAGTTCTTC.